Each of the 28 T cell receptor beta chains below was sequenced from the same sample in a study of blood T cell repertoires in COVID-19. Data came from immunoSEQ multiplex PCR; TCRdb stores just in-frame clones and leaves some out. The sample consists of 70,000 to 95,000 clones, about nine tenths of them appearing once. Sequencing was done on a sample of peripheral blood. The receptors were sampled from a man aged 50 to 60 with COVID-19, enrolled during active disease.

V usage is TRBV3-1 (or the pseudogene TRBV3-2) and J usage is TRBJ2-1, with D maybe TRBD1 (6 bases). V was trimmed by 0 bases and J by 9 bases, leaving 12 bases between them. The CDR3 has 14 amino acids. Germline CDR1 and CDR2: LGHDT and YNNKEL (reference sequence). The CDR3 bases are TGTGCCAGCAGCCAAGACCCAGGGGTTGGTGAGCAGTTCTTC. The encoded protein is CASSQDPGVGEQFF.

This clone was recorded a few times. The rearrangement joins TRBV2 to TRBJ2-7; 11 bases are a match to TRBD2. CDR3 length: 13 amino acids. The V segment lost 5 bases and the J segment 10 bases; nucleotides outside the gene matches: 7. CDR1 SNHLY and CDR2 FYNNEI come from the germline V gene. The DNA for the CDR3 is TGTGCCAGCAGTACGGGACTAGCGGCACTCCAGTACGTC. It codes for CASSTGLAALQYV.

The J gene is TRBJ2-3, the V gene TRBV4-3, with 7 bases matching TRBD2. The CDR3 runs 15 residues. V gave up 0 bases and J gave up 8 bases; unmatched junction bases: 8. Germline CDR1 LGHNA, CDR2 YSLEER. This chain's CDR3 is CASSQDLRGSGTQYF. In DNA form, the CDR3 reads TGCGCCAGCAGCCAAGATTTGCGCGGGAGTGGTACGCAGTATTTT.

CDR3 nucleotide sequence: TGTGCCAGCAGCCCAAAAGGGACTAGCGGTTACTACGAGCAGTACTTC. Its translation: CASSPKGTSGYYEQYF. V gene TRBV3-1 (or the pseudogene TRBV3-2) combines with J gene TRBJ2-7; 11 nucleotides agree with TRBD2. The germline V gene encodes CDR1 LGHDT and CDR2 YNNKEL (reference sequence). The length of the CDR3 is 16 residues. V was clipped by 4 bases and J by 3 bases; unmatched bases: 8.

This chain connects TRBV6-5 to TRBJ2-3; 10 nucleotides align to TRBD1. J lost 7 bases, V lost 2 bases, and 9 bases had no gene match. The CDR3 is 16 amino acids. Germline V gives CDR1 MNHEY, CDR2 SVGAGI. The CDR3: CASSYGVGQGRNTQYF. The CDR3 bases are TGTGCCAGCAGTTACGGGGTGGGACAGGGGCGAAATACGCAGTATTTT.

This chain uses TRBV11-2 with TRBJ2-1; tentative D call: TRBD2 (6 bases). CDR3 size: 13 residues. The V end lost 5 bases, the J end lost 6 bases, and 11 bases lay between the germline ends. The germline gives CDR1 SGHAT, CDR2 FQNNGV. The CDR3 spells CASSRGLVNEQFF. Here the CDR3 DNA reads TGTGCCAGCAGCCGGGGACTTGTCAATGAGCAGTTCTTC.

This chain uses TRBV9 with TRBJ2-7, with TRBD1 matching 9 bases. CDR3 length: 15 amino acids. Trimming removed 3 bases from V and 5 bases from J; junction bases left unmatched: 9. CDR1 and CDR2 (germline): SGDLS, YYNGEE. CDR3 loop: CASSGRPGQGDEQYF. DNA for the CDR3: TGTGCCAGCAGCGGAAGACCGGGACAGGGTGACGAGCAGTACTTC.

The CDR3 spells CASSLTWAGSDTQYF. DNA for the CDR3: TGTGCCAGCAGCTTAACGTGGGCAGGGTCCGATACGCAGTATTTT. This chain joins TRBV7-3 and TRBJ2-3; maybe TRBD1 (5 bases). CDR3 size: 15 residues. CDR1 is SGHTA and CDR2 is FQGTGA in the germline V gene. Trimming left V 0 bases short and J 6 bases short, with 13 bases between. The variable domain in full, with the rest retrieved from reference TRBV7-3 and TRBJ2-3, is GAGVSQTPSNKVTEKGKYVELRCDPISGHTALYWYRQSLGQGPEFLIYFQGTGAADDSGLPNDRFFAVRPEGSVSTLKIQRTERGDSAVYLCASSLTWAGSDTQYFGPGTRLTVL.

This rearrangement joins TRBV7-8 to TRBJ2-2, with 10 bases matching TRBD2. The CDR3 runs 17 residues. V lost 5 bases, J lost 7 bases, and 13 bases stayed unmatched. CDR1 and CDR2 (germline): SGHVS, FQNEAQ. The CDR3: CASSRTAGGPGFGELFF. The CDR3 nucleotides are TGTGCCAGCAGCCGAACAGCGGGAGGGCCTGGATTCGGGGAGCTGTTTTTT.

This chain's CDR3 is CASSAAHSSYEQYF. The CDR3 DNA sequence: TGTGCCAGCAGTGCGGCTCATAGCTCCTACGAGCAGTACTTC. This chain uses TRBV11-2 with TRBJ2-7; D is undetermined. Germline loops: CDR1 SGHAT, CDR2 FQNNGV. This CDR3 region has 14 residues. Trimming took 6 bases from V and 0 from J, leaving 12 bases between them.

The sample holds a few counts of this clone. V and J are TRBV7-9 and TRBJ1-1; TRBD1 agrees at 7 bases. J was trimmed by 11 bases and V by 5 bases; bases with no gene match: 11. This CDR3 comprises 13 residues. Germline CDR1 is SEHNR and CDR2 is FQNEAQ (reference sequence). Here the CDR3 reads CASSPGQDQAAFF. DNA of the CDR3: TGTGCCAGCAGCCCAGGACAGGACCAGGCTGCTTTCTTT.

The CDR3, as DNA: TGTGCCAGCATACGTAGCGGGACAGATACGCAGTATTTT. It encodes CASIRSGTDTQYF. This rearrangement joins TRBV6-5 to TRBJ2-3; 7 nucleotides line up with TRBD2. Looked up from germline, CDR1 is MNHEY and CDR2 is SVGAGI. V lost 7 bases and J lost 3; bases outside the gene matches: 4. This CDR3 comprises 13 residues.

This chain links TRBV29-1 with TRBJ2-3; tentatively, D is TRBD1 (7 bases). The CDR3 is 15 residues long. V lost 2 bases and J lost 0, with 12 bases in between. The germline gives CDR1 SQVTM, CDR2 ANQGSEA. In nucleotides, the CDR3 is TGCAGCGTTGAACCCCCAGGGGGGAGCACAGATACGCAGTATTTT. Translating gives CSVEPPGGSTDTQYF.

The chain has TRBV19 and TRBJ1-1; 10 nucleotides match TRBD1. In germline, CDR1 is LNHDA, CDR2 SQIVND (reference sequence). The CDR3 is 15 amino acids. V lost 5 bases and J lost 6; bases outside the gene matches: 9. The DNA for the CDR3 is TGTGCCAGTAGTCCCCGGACAGGGGGTTTCGCTGAAGCTTTCTTT. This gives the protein CASSPRTGGFAEAFF.

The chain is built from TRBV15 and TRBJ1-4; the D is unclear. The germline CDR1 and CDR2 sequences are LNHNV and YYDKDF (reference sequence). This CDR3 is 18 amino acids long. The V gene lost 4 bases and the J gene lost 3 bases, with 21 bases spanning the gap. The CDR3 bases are TGTGCCACCAGCATCCTTGGGTGGGGAGATAGTTCTAATGAAAAACTGTTTTTT. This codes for CATSILGWGDSSNEKLFF.

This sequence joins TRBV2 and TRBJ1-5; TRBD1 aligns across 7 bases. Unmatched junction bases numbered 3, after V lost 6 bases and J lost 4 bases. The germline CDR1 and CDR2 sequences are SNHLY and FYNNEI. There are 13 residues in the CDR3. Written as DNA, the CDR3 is TGTGCCAGCAGGGGGGACAGTAATCAGCCCCAGCATTTT. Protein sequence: CASRGDSNQPQHF.

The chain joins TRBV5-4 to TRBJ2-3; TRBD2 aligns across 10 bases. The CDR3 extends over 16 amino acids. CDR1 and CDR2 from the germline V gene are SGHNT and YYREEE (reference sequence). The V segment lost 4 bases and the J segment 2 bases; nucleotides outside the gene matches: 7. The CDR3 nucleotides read TGTGCCAGCAGCCAGTATAGCGGGAGGCCCACAGATACGCAGTATTTT. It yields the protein CASSQYSGRPTDTQYF.

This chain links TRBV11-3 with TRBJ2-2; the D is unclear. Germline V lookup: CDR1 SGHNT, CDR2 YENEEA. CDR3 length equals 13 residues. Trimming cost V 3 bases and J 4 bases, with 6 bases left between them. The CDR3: CASSFTRTGELFF. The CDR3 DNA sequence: TGTGCCAGCAGCTTTACGCGCACCGGGGAGCTGTTTTTT. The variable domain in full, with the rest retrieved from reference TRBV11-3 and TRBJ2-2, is EAGVVQSPRYKIIEKKQPVAFWCNPISGHNTLYWYLQNLGQGPELLIRYENEEAVDDSQLPKDRFSAERLKGVDSTLKIQPAELGDSAVYLCASSFTRTGELFFGEGSRLTVL.

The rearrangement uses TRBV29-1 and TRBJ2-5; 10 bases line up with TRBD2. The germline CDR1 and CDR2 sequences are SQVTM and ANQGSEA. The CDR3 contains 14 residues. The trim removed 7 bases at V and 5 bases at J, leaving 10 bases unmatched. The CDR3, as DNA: TGCAGCGCGGGCGGAGCGGGAGGGTGGGAGACCCAGTACTTC. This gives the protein CSAGGAGGWETQYF. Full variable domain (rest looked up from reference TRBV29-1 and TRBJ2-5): SAVISQKPSRDICQRGTSLTIQCQVDSQVTMMFWYRQQPGQSLTLIATANQGSEATYESGFVIDKFPISRPNLTFSTLTVSNMSPEDSSIYLCSAGGAGGWETQYFGPGTRLLVL.

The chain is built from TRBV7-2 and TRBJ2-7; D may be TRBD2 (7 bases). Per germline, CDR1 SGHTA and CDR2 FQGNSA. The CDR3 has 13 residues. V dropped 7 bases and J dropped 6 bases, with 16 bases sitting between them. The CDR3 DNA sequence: TGTGCCAGCACCCTACAGGGAGGGGGCGAGCAGTACTTC. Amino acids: CASTLQGGGEQYF.

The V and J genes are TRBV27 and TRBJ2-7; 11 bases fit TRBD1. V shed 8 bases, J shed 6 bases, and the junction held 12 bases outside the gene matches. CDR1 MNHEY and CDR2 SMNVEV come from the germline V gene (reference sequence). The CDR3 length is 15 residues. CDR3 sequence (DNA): TGTGCCAGCTCGCCTTGGACAGGGGGCAGGGGCGAGCAGTACTTC. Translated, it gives CASSPWTGGRGEQYF.

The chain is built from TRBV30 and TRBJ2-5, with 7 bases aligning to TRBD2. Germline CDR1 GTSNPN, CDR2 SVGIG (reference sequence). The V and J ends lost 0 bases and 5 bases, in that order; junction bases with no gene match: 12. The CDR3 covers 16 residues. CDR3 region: CAWSVRGTIRGETQYF. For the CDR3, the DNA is TGTGCCTGGAGTGTACGGGGGACTATCCGGGGGGAGACCCAGTACTTC.

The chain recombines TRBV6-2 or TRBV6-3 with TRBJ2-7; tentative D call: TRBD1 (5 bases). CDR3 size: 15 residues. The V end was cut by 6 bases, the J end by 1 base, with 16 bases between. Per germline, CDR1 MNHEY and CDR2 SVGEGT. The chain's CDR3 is CASSHLRTLSYEQYF. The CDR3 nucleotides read TGTGCCAGCAGCCACCTCCGGACACTTTCCTACGAGCAGTACTTC.

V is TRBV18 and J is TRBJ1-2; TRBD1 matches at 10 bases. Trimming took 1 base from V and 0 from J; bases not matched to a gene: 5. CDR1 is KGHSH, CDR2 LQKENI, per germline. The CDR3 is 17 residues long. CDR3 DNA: TGTGCCAGCTCACCACTGGGACAGGGGCCCTCTAACTATGGCTACACCTTC. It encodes CASSPLGQGPSNYGYTF.

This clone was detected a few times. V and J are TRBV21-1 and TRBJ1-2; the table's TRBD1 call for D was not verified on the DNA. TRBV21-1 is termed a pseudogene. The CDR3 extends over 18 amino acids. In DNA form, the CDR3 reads TGTGCCAGCAGTTTCTCCAGGGACAGGGGCGCCCGAGCTTATGGCTACACCTTC. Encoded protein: CASSFSRDRGARAYGYTF.

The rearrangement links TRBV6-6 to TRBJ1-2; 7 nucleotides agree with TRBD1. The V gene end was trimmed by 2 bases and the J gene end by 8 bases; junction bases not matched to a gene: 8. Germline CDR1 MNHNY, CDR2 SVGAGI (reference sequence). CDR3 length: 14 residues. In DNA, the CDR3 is TGTGCCAGCAGTTACGGCCCGACAGGGAGCGGCTACACCTTC. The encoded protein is CASSYGPTGSGYTF.

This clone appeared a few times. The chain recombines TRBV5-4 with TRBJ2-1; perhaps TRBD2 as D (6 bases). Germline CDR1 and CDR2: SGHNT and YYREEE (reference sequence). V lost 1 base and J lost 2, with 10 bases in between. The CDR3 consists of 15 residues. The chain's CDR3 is CASSLPGVAYNEQFF. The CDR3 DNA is TGTGCCAGCAGCTTGCCGGGAGTAGCCTACAATGAGCAGTTCTTC. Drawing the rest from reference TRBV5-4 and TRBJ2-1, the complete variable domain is ETGVTQSPTHLIKTRGQQVTLRCSSQSGHNTVSWYQQALGQGPQFIFQYYREEENGRGNFPPRFSGLQFPNYSSELNVNALELDDSALYLCASSLPGVAYNEQFFGPGTRLTVL.

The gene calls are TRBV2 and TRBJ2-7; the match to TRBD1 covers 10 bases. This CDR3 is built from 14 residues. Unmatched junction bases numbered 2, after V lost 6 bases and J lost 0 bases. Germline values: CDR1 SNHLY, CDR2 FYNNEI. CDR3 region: CASSDRGHSYEQYV. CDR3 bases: TGTGCCAGCAGCGACAGGGGGCACTCCTACGAGCAGTACGTC.